This TCR beta chain emerged from a study of cytomegalovirus exposure and HLA in healthy donors (dated by TCRdb to about 2017). Broadly, across the study: An earlier analysis of several hundred of the donors reported roughly 300 Gb of sequence data and 117 million unique TCR beta sequences from 150 million to 200 million T cells. A later genetic analysis took genome-wide SNP genotypes for about three fifths of the roughly 700 donors and used that subset as a discovery cohort. A separate validation cohort of about 110 different subjects was used in addition to the 666-subject first cohort. Donor age, sex, ethnicity and CMV serostatus were compiled alongside the repertoire data. Both class I and class II loci were covered by HLA typing, at four-digit resolution. To predict cytomegalovirus infection status, the study combined high-throughput TCR immunosequencing, statistical association of individual TCRs with disease status, and machine learning. The study aimed to test whether signatures of past pathogen exposure could be identified by cataloging public T cell receptors. Every repertoire in the discovery cohort had been generated on one and the same sequencing platform. A later analysis re-analyzed previously published TCR beta repertoires from approximately 670 donors and added high-resolution HLA genotyping to study TCR occurrence patterns. On average, over 200,000 unique TCR beta nucleotide sequences were sequenced per donor among a few hundred genotyped donors of the cohort, with roughly 18% of those sequences being non-productive. Rather than using new phenotypic data, the later analysis identified candidate immune exposures from TCR beta sequences and from how often those sequences occurred across donors. Around 300 gigabases of sequencing data and approximately 80 million unique TCR sequences were included in an early release covering roughly 700 HLA-typed donors. In an earlier analysis of 550 to 700 of the donors, high-throughput TCR beta sequencing was used to judge whether each TCR beta V gene segment behaved as functional or pseudogenic. The genetic ancestry cluster associated with self-reported Caucasian donors included 81% of the roughly 410 genotyped donors. Because of strong linkage in the cohort, roughly 5 DR-DQ haplotypes were treated as single units for association and clustering. Using immunosequencing, the study profiled T cell repertoires from 500 to 800 subjects and related those repertoires to cytomegalovirus serostatus. The number of donors typed differed by locus, with roughly 629-640 for A, B, C, DRB1 and DQB1, around 500 for DQA1, 606 for DPA1, and around 460 for DPB1. What the research found in general, with its limitations: In a later analysis, HLA-associated TCR beta chains were found to be more clonally expanded and to have lower generation probabilities than equally common non-associated chains. Three of the identified cytomegalovirus-associated TCR beta chains were confirmed in vitro to be specific for cytomegalovirus antigens. A total of 150 to 200 TCR beta chains were listed by the study as associated with cytomegalovirus. A further reported finding was that TCR beta sequences accurately predicted the HLA-A and HLA-B alleles for most subjects in the first cohort. When HLA alleles, especially DR and DQ, strongly co-occurred, TCR associations were difficult to assign to individual alleles. Linkage disequilibrium might explain the correlated functional status among segregating V segments, but an unknown experimental factor could not be excluded. A later genetic analysis associated a missense DCLRE1C variant with V-gene and J-gene trimming of TCR beta chains, and an independent cohort replicated the association. In a later analysis, several top co-occurrence clusters were reported to appear linked to parvovirus B19, influenza, CMV and Epstein-Barr virus. Roughly uniform sequencing depth across donors was assumed in presence/absence analyses, although this assumption may not hold. Most TCR sequences were seen in very few donors, while some public TCRs were found in many individuals. Only TCR beta chains were sequenced in this cohort, and the absence of alpha or paired-chain data limited detectable features. CMV serostatus was the only immune exposure information available for the cohort. According to a later analysis, most CMV-associated TCR beta chains appeared to be HLA-restricted, and the HLA associations seemed to be driven largely by CMV exposure. Compared with the approximately 670-donor mean, donors in an Asian-associated ancestry cluster had fewer N-insertions in productive TCRs, according to a later genetic analysis. In a later analysis, TCR association rates were found to vary across HLA loci, with the most associated TCRs seen for DRB1 alleles and the fewest for HLA-C alleles. Because counts were too low, some 16 rarely observed V segments, including chromosome 9 orphons, were excluded from the earlier analysis of some 590 of the donors. Cytomegalovirus status was reported to be diagnosed by the classifier with high specificity and sensitivity in both the original and validation cohorts. HLA typing was unavailable for some donors at each locus, so association tests used only the typed subset. At a false discovery rate of 0.05, a later analysis linked under 20,000 TCR beta sequences to specific HLA alleles. Broadly in line with IMGT annotations, most TCR beta V segments showed up in productive rearrangements about 87% or about 30% of the time in an earlier analysis of around 550 of the donors. Some IMGT-functional V segments, including TRBV6-2 and TRBV6-3, could not be distinguished by the 87-base-pair reads and were therefore excluded. A cluster of highly shared sequence variants was judged likely to be a technical artifact of the sequencing pipeline. The authors suggested that the approach could potentially be generalized to other disease states and immunological phenotypes.

The cohort consisted of approximately 690 healthy bone marrow donors. All cohort members were sampled while nominally healthy, although unrecorded immune exposures were likely present. The donor tested CMV seropositive and was one of the 289 seropositive cohort members. Each donor provided a peripheral blood sample, and peripheral blood mononuclear cells were used for TCR beta sequencing. Genomic DNA was extracted from the blood cell samples with the Qiagen DNeasy Blood Extraction Kit. CDR1 and CDR2 are drawn from the germline V gene (reference sequence): LNHDA, SQIVND. The junction shows trimming of 5 bases on V and 4 bases on J, and the gene matches do not reach 11 bases of it. The CDR3 starts with the cysteine, ends with the phenylalanine, and has 15 residues. Here the CDR3 DNA is all that survives: 45 bases in frame from base 1. As regards this clone: Its antigen remains unidentified. Per-base quality was not reported, and no clone a single base away is much larger than it.

Library prep was done by the immunoSEQ multiplex PCR assay. For the multiplex PCR, a mixture combining 60 forward primers for TCR Vbeta segments and 13 reverse primers for TCR Jbeta segments was used. The CDR3 region of rearranged TCR beta genes was amplified from genomic DNA with a multiplex PCR assay. The amplified TCR beta libraries were sequenced on the Illumina HiSeq System as 87-base-pair reads. As for the original processing: A later analysis counted 75 million to 100 million unique TCR beta chains across the 600 to 850 repertoires, and some 11 million of these chains were shared by at least two donors. Raw reads were error-corrected and collapsed into unique sequences with a nearest-neighbor algorithm that merged closely related sequences to remove PCR and sequencing errors. V, D and J gene segments were assigned by aligning CDR3 sequences to IMGT reference sequences. For a sequence to be retained, at least a six-nucleotide match to both a V gene segment and a J gene segment was required. Rearrangements were classified as productive when the CDR3 lacked stop codons and remained in frame with V and J, and all other rearrangements were classified as non-productive. CDR3 was defined according to IMGT convention as the region running from the second conserved V-encoded cysteine to the conserved J-encoded phenylalanine. The earlier analysis of 450 to 750 of the donors excluded any sequence lacking an unambiguous match to a single V gene segment. In an earlier analysis of several hundred of the donors, V segments were called functional above 56.7% productive rearrangements and were called segregating when the between-donor standard deviation exceeded 5%. A statistical classification framework was built for diagnosing cytomegalovirus status from the catalog of TCR beta chain sequences. V and J gene assignment, in a later analysis, came from comparing TCR nucleotide sequences with IMGT/GENE-DB human TR gene sequences. The TCRdist pipeline was used in a later analysis to assign CDR3 sequences and most-parsimonious VDJ recombination scenarios. In a later analysis, every TCR beta chain was defined by the combination of its CDR3 amino acid sequence and its V-gene family, and reads without a unique V-gene family were dropped. As a way to deal with suspected cross-contamination and a sequencing artifact, a later analysis dropped 450 to 600 nucleotide sequences that were highly shared and had low generation probability. For each public chain, a later analysis derived a clonal expansion index from normalized ranks of inferred template counts within each repertoire. In a later analysis, generation probabilities were computed with a VDJ recombination model fitted to out-of-frame rearrangements, and the resulting probabilities were checked against IGoR. Hypergeometric tests were used in a later analysis to score TCR-TCR, TCR-HLA and TCR-CMV co-occurrence, with a repertoire-size bias correction applied to the TCR pairs. In a later analysis, false discovery rates were estimated by permuting HLA or CMV assignments 20 times. In a later analysis, co-occurring TCRs were grouped using DBSCAN, and TCRdist sequence similarity was added for clustering within HLA-allele-positive subsets. Repertoires with fewer than 30,000 or more than 120,000 public chains, plus five repertoires with anomalous nucleotide sharing, were excluded from co-occurrence clustering. TCRdb provides this immuneACCESS table in a form limited to in-frame rearrangements. Some clones are lacking; in checked studies, under half of them reflect an unresolved V gene, and why the rest are absent is not known. The DNA was the basis for D and trimming; V, J and clone size are from that table. This sample lists about 120,000 clones; 82% were detected once. The ten largest clones add up to approximately 10% of the sample.

The clonotype comes from a male donor in good health and CMV-seropositive. Sample: PBMCs. The chain is assembled from TRBV19 and TRBJ2-7, with 7 bases matching TRBD1. Here is the DNA: TGTGCCAGTAGTGCCCGGACAGGCTCCGGGTACGAGCAGTACTTC. Its coded protein is CASSARTGSGYEQYF.